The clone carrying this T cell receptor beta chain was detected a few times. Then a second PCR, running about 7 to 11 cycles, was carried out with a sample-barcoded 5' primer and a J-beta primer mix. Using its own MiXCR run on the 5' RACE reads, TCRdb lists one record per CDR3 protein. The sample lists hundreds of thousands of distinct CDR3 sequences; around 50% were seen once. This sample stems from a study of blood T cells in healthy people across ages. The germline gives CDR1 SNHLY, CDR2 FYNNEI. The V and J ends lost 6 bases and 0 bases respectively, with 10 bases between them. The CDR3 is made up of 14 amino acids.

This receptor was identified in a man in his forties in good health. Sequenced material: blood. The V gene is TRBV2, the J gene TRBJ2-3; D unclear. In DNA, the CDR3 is TGTGCCAGCAGAGCCCCATTTAGCACAGATACGCAGTATTTT. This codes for CASRAPFSTDTQYF.